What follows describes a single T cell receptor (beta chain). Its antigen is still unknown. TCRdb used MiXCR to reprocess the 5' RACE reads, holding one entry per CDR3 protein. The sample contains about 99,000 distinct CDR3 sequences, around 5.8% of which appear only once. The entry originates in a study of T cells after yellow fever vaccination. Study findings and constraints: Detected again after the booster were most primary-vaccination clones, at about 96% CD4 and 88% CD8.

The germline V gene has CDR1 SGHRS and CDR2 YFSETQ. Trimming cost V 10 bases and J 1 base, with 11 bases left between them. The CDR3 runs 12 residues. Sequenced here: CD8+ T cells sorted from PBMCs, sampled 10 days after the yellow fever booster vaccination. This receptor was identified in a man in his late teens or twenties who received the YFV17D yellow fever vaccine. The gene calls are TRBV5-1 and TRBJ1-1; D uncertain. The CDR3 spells CARLRQNTEAFF. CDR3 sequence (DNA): TGCGCCCGGCTACGACAGAACACTGAAGCTTTCTTT.